The 29 T cell receptor beta chains below were found in one sample sequenced in a study of T cells in Graves' hyperthyroidism and ophthalmopathy. Researchers amplified the TCR beta CDR3 regions from RNA transcripts. TCR CDR3 underwent first-round RT-PCR with the HTBI primer set. Each CDR3 protein gets one entry after TCRdb re-called the multiplex PCR reads with MiXCR. This table has about 400,000 distinct CDR3 sequences, around 15% appearing once. Sequencing was carried out using blood. The receptors here all came from a woman between 55 and 75 years old with Graves' ophthalmopathy.

This clonotype was detected only once. This may arise from a read error, as a much more abundant clone is one base away. The chain combines TRBV20-1 with TRBJ2-1, with D hard to call. The CDR3 runs to 16 residues. The germline V gene has CDR1 DFQATT and CDR2 SNEGSKA (reference sequence). The ends were cut back, 0 bases at V and 6 bases at J, with 18 bases in the middle. In DNA form, the CDR3 reads TGCAGTGCTAGAGAGAATAGGGTCCCTATGGGCAATGAGCAGTTCTTC. Translation: CSARENRVPMGNEQFF.

In this sample, this clonotype turned up many times. The V gene is TRBV30, the J gene TRBJ1-5; D unclear. The CDR3 sequence is 13 residues long. Germline CDR1 GTSNPN, CDR2 SVGIG (reference sequence). Deletions cut 0 bases from V and 0 bases from J, with 3 bases between. The CDR3 DNA is TGTGCCTGGAGTGTACTTAGCAATCAGCCCCAGCATTTT. It specifies CAWSVLSNQPQHF.

The chain is built from TRBV6-1 and TRBJ1-2; the D gene is possibly TRBD1 (6 bases). V was shortened by 10 bases and J by 8 bases, with 17 bases between the two germline ends. CDR3 length: 12 residues. The germline V gene encodes CDR1 MNHNS and CDR2 SASEGT. Written as DNA, the CDR3 is TGTGCCACCACCCGGGGGGGGCAAGGCTACACCTTC. Protein sequence: CATTRGGQGYTF.

In its sample, this clonotype was seen many times. The chain recombines TRBV11-2 with TRBJ1-5, with D perhaps TRBD1 (5 bases). Looked up from germline, CDR1 is SGHAT and CDR2 is FQNNGV. The length of the CDR3 is 13 residues. V was pared by 3 bases and J by 4 bases, with 7 bases between. The CDR3 DNA is TGTGCCAGCAGCTTGACAGAAAATCAGCCCCAGCATTTT. Residues: CASSLTENQPQHF.

There are many counts of this clonotype. The V call is TRBV28, the J call TRBJ2-3; no clear D. Trimming removed 6 bases at V and 0 bases at J, with 7 bases between. Germline V gives CDR1 MDHEN, CDR2 SYDVKM. The CDR3 length is 13 residues. CDR3: CASSQDSTDTQYF. CDR3 sequence (DNA): TGTGCCAGCAGCCAAGACAGCACAGATACGCAGTATTTT. Supplemented by reference TRBV28 and TRBJ2-3, the full variable domain reads DVKVTQSSRYLVKRTGEKVFLECVQDMDHENMFWYRQDPGLGLRLIYFSYDVKMKEKGDIPEGYSVSREKKERFSLILESASTNQTSMYLCASSQDSTDTQYFGPGTRLTVL.

This clonotype was recorded many times. V usage is TRBV10-3 and J usage is TRBJ2-7; 12 bases agree with TRBD1. CDR1 ENHRY and CDR2 SYGVKD come from the germline V gene. V dropped 6 bases and J dropped 7; count of bases not matched to a gene: 7. The CDR3 is 14 residues long. In DNA form, the CDR3 reads TGTGCCATCAGCGAGGGACAGGGGGCGAGGGAGCAGTACTTC. Amino acids: CAISEGQGAREQYF.

This clonotype came up many times. The CDR3 loop is CASSLDLGQGYGYTF. The CDR3 bases are TGTGCCAGCAGCTTAGATCTGGGGCAGGGCTATGGCTACACCTTC. The chain combines TRBV11-2 with TRBJ1-2; a possible D gene is TRBD1 (5 bases). The V end was cut by 0 bases, the J end by 4 bases, with 12 bases between. Germline loops: CDR1 SGHAT, CDR2 FQNNGV. The CDR3 has 15 amino acids.

This clonotype was seen at least ten times. The chain links TRBV28 to TRBJ1-5; the D gene is possibly TRBD1 (5 bases). The CDR3 has 11 residues. CDR1 MDHEN and CDR2 SYDVKM come from the germline V gene. V lost 4 bases and J 8 bases, leaving 6 bases between the germline ends. CDR3 DNA: TGTGCCAGCAGTTGGGGGGAGCCCCAGCATTTT. Encoded protein: CASSWGEPQHF.

At least ten counts were recorded for this clonotype. The chain recombines TRBV7-2 with TRBJ2-5, with D perhaps TRBD2 (6 bases). There are 15 residues in the CDR3. Trimming took off 1 base at V and 5 bases at J, with 14 bases between the two ends. The germline gives CDR1 SGHTA, CDR2 FQGNSA. This CDR3 reads CASSLVSGSSETQYF. The CDR3 DNA sequence: TGTGCCAGCAGCTTAGTATCCGGGAGTAGTGAGACCCAGTACTTC.

The chain carries TRBV7-9 and TRBJ1-4; D ambiguous. Trimming took off 3 bases at V and 0 bases at J, with 17 bases between the two ends. This CDR3 has 18 amino acids. Germline CDR1 reads SEHNR; CDR2 reads FQNEAQ (reference sequence). For the CDR3, the DNA is TGTGCCAGCAGCTTTACATATCCGGGTTTAGCAACTAATGAAAAACTGTTTTTT. Its translation: CASSFTYPGLATNEKLFF.

This clonotype came up many times. V is TRBV10-3 and J is TRBJ1-1; 8 bases map to TRBD1. The V and J ends lost 4 bases and 6 bases, in that order; junction bases with no gene match: 7. In germline, CDR1 is ENHRY, CDR2 SYGVKD. The CDR3 extends over 14 amino acids. DNA of the CDR3: TGTGCCATCAGTGGTGTGACAGGGGTCCCTGAAGCTTTCTTT. The encoded protein is CAISGVTGVPEAFF.

This clonotype has a count of ten or more. A much bigger clone sits one base away, suggesting this may be a read error. This rearrangement joins TRBV11-2 to TRBJ2-5; D remains unclear. This CDR3 is built from 13 residues. CDR1 is SGHAT, CDR2 FQNNGV, per germline. The germline V and J ends were trimmed by 1 base and 0 bases, with 3 bases remaining between them. CDR3 coding DNA: TGTGCCAGCAGCTTAGTCTACCAAGAGACCCAGTACTTC. Amino acid sequence: CASSLVYQETQYF.

This clonotype has ten or more counts. This chain links TRBV29-1 with TRBJ2-5, with TRBD1 matching over 8 bases. Unmatched junction bases numbered 10, after V lost 6 bases and J lost 4 bases. Germline CDR1 is SQVTM and CDR2 is ANQGSEA. The CDR3 has 14 amino acids. The CDR3 reads CSVAGGLDRETQYF. The CDR3 nucleotides are TGCAGCGTGGCAGGGGGCTTAGATCGAGAGACCCAGTACTTC. Based on the CDR3 plus reference TRBV29-1 and TRBJ2-5, the full variable domain is SAVISQKPSRDICQRGTSLTIQCQVDSQVTMMFWYRQQPGQSLTLIATANQGSEATYESGFVIDKFPISRPNLTFSTLTVSNMSPEDSSIYLCSVAGGLDRETQYFGPGTRLLVL.

In this sample, this clonotype turned up many times. CDR3 bases: TGTGCCAGCTCACCCGCCACAGGGTCCGGCTATGGCTACACCTTC. This sequence encodes CASSPATGSGYGYTF. The chain recombines TRBV18 with TRBJ1-2; a weak D match, TRBD1 (6 bases). Trimming took off 3 bases at V and 4 bases at J, with 15 bases between the two ends. This CDR3 is built from 15 residues. The germline V gene encodes CDR1 KGHSH and CDR2 LQKENI.

This clonotype was detected only a few times. The chain is built from TRBV27 and TRBJ2-7; D is ambiguous. Germline values: CDR1 MNHEY, CDR2 SMNVEV (reference sequence). CDR3 length: 15 residues. Trimming removed 0 bases at V and 0 bases at J, with 9 bases between. The CDR3 nucleotides read TGTGCCAGCAGTTTATCACCGACGAGCTCCTACGAGCAGTACTTC. Translation gives CASSLSPTSSYEQYF.

CDR3 nucleotide sequence: TGTGCCAGCTTCGGCGGGCTCACCTACGAGCAGTACTTC. It codes for CASFGGLTYEQYF. The rearrangement links TRBV2 to TRBJ2-7, with D perhaps matching TRBD2 (5 bases). Trimming removed 8 bases at V and 2 bases at J, with 13 bases between. The CDR3 loop spans 13 amino acids. Germline CDR1 is SNHLY and CDR2 is FYNNEI.

This clonotype was recorded at least ten times. The V gene is TRBV2, the J gene TRBJ1-3; no definite D call. V was cut by 2 bases and J by 2 bases, with 7 bases left in between. The CDR3 has 14 residues. Germline CDR1 reads SNHLY; CDR2 reads FYNNEI. CDR3 sequence: CASSETVTGNTIYF. The CDR3 bases are TGTGCCAGCAGTGAAACAGTCACTGGAAACACCATATATTTT.

This clonotype has ten or more counts. The gene calls are TRBV6-1 and TRBJ2-7; 8 bases match TRBD2. With 6 bases clipped from V and 5 bases from J, the junction kept 9 bases outside the gene matches. CDR1 is MNHNS and CDR2 is SASEGT in the germline V gene. The CDR3 runs to 14 residues. In DNA form, the CDR3 reads TGTGCCAGCAGAAAGCGGGAGTCCTCGGACGAGCAGTACTTC. As protein: CASRKRESSDEQYF.

This clonotype was recorded many times. V is TRBV28 and J is TRBJ1-5, with D unclear. The CDR3 has 15 residues. Germline V CDR1 and CDR2: MDHEN, SYDVKM. The V and J ends lost 6 bases and 3 bases respectively, with 15 bases between them. The CDR3 spells CASRPTGIYNQPQHF. The CDR3 DNA is TGTGCCAGCAGGCCCACGGGGATTTACAATCAGCCCCAGCATTTT.

In the case of this clonotype: The CDR3 does not close with the conserved phenylalanine or tryptophan, likely indicating a read error. V is TRBV20-1 and J is TRBJ2-5; 12 bases are shared with TRBD2. V gave up 1 base and J gave up 4 bases; unmatched junction bases: 1. The length of the CDR3 is 14 residues. Germline V CDR1 and CDR2: DFQATT, SNEGSKA (reference sequence). CDR3 nucleotide sequence: TGCAGTGCTAGAGTGGGACTAGCGGGAGAGACCCAGTACCTC. Amino acids: CSARVGLAGETQYL.

This clonotype occurred many times. This chain connects TRBV20-1 to TRBJ1-6; D is unresolved. V gave up 0 bases and J gave up 10 bases, with 7 bases separating them. From germline, CDR1 is DFQATT and CDR2 SNEGSKA (reference sequence). This CDR3 has 12 amino acids. The CDR3 region has the DNA TGCAGTGCTAGAGATCGGCGATCACCCCTCCACTTT. It yields the protein CSARDRRSPLHF.

The rearrangement links TRBV2 to TRBJ1-4; D is uncertain. Germline-derived CDR1 and CDR2 are SNHLY and FYNNEI. Deletions cut 6 bases from V and 0 bases from J, with 11 bases between. The CDR3 has 15 residues. CDR3 in amino acids: CASRQEPTTNEKLFF. CDR3 DNA sequence: TGTGCCAGCAGGCAGGAGCCGACAACTAATGAAAAACTGTTTTTT.

This clonotype has a count of ten or more. The chain combines TRBV7-9 with TRBJ2-1, with no clear D. CDR3 size: 14 residues. Per the germline V gene, CDR1 is SEHNR and CDR2 is FQNEAQ (reference sequence). Trimming took 2 bases from V and 8 from J, leaving 13 bases between them. The CDR3: CASSLSAFTDEQFF. Here the CDR3 DNA reads TGTGCCAGCAGCTTATCCGCCTTCACGGATGAGCAGTTCTTC.

V gene TRBV29-1 combines with J gene TRBJ2-1; D gene uncertain. V gave up 7 bases and J gave up 0 bases, with 10 bases separating them. Per the germline V gene, CDR1 is SQVTM and CDR2 is ANQGSEA. The CDR3 loop spans 13 amino acids. For the CDR3, the DNA is TGCAGCGCCTTACCGTACTCCTACAATGAGCAGTTCTTC. This gives the protein CSALPYSYNEQFF.

This clonotype was seen ten or more times. The chain couples TRBV28 to TRBJ2-7; 9 nucleotides line up with TRBD1. Germline values: CDR1 MDHEN, CDR2 SYDVKM. The junction had 12 bases not matched to a gene; V was cut back by 5 bases and J by 7 bases. This CDR3 has 15 residues. The DNA of the CDR3 is TGTGCCAGCAGTCCCTCCGGCGGGACAGGGAGGGAGCAGTACTTC. Protein: CASSPSGGTGREQYF.

At least ten counts were recorded for this clonotype. The chain carries TRBV30 and TRBJ2-1; TRBD1 is a possible D gene (6 bases). Germline CDR1 is GTSNPN and CDR2 is SVGIG (reference sequence). The ends were cut back, 1 base at V and 1 base at J, with 11 bases in the middle. The CDR3 extends over 15 amino acids. CDR3 sequence: CAWSGGRGSYNEQFF. In nucleotides, the CDR3 is TGTGCCTGGAGTGGTGGCAGGGGATCCTACAATGAGCAGTTCTTC.

This clonotype was seen at least ten times. This rearrangement joins TRBV28 to TRBJ1-5, with 7 bases fitting TRBD1. Germline V gene sequence: CDR1 MDHEN, CDR2 SYDVKM. This CDR3 region has 15 residues. V lost 7 bases to trimming and J lost 2 bases; unmatched junction nucleotides: 8. The CDR3: CASTPKGAGNQPQHF. DNA for the CDR3: TGTGCCAGCACCCCAAAGGGGGCTGGCAATCAGCCCCAGCATTTT.

This clonotype was detected many times. This chain links TRBV20-1 with TRBJ2-1; D gene unclear. The V gene's germline CDR1 is DFQATT and CDR2 SNEGSKA (reference sequence). This CDR3 contains 14 residues. V was shortened by 1 base and J by 10 bases, with 17 bases between the two germline ends. The DNA of the CDR3 is TGCAGTGCTAGAGGGCTACCGACGTTTGAAGAGCAGTTCTTC. As protein: CSARGLPTFEEQFF.

This clonotype was seen ten or more times. The V gene is TRBV7-2, the J gene TRBJ1-5, with 7 bases aligning to TRBD1. The ends lost 3 bases at V and 4 bases at J; junction bases unmatched: 6. Germline V gives CDR1 SGHTA, CDR2 FQGNSA. The length of the CDR3 is 15 residues. CDR3 loop: CASSFTGTVNQPQHF. The CDR3 DNA reads as TGTGCCAGCAGCTTTACCGGGACAGTAAATCAGCCCCAGCATTTT.